This T cell receptor (beta chain) originates from a study of blood T cell repertoires in COVID-19. This CDR3 region has 13 residues. V was shortened by 1 base and J by 4 bases, with 7 bases between the two germline ends. CDR1 SGHVS and CDR2 FNYEAQ come from the germline V gene. Data came from immunoSEQ multiplex PCR; TCRdb stores just in-frame clones and leaves some out. The table lists some 140,000 clones, around 78% of them singletons. This chain uses TRBV7-6 with TRBJ1-2, with D possibly being TRBD1 (6 bases). This sequence was found in a human donor in a cohort sampled during active COVID-19. The sample taken for sequencing was peripheral blood. Here the CDR3 reads CASSLGGGYGYTF. As DNA, the CDR3 is TGTGCCAGCAGCTTAGGAGGGGGCTATGGCTACACCTTC.